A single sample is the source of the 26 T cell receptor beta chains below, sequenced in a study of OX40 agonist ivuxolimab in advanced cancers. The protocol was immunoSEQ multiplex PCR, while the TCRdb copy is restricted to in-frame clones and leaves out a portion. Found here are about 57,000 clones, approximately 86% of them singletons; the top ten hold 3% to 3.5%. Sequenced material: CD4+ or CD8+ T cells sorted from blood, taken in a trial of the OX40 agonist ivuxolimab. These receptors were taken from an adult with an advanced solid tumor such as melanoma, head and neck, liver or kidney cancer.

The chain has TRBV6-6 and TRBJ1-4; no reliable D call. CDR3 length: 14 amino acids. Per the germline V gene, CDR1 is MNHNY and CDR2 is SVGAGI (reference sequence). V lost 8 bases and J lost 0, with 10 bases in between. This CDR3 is CASAPRPTNEKLFF. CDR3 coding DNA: TGTGCCAGCGCACCCAGGCCAACTAATGAAAAACTGTTTTTT.

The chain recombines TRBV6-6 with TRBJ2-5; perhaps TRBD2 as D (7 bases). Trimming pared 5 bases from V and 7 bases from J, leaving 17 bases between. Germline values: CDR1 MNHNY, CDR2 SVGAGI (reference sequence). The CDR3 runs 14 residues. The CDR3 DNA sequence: TGTGCCAGCAGTGGGGGGGCTAGCGAGGCGACCCAGTACTTC. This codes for CASSGGASEATQYF.

The CDR3 spells CASSSQERGGRLFF. CDR3 DNA: TGTGCCAGCAGCTCACAAGAGAGGGGCGGGAGACTGTTTTTT. The rearrangement joins TRBV7-9 to TRBJ1-4; D is possibly TRBD1 (5 bases). Germline V gene lookup returns CDR1 SEHNR and CDR2 FQNEAQ (reference sequence). V was trimmed by 4 bases and J by 13 bases, leaving 19 bases between them. This CDR3 spans 14 amino acids.

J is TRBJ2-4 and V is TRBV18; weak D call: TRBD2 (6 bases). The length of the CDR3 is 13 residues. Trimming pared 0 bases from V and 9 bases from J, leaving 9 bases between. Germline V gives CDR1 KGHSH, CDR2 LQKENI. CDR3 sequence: CASSPPQEGIQYF. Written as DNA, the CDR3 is TGTGCCAGCTCACCACCCCAGGAGGGCATTCAGTACTTC.

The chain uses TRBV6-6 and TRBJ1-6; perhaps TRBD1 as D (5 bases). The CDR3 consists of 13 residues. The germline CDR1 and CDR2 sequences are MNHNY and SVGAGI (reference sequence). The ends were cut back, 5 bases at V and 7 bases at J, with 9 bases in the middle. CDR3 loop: CASSVGDNSPLHF. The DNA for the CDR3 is TGTGCCAGCAGTGTGGGGGACAATTCACCCCTCCACTTT.

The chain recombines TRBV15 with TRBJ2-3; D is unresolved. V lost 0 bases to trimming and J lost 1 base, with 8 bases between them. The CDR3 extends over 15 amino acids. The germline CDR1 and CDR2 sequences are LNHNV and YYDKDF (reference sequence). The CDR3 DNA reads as TGTGCCACCAGCAGAGAATTTGTGGGCACAGATACGCAGTATTTT. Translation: CATSREFVGTDTQYF.

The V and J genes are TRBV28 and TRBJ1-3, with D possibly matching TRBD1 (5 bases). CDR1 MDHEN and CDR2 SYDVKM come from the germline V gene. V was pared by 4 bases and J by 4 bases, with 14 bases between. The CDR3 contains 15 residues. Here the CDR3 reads CASSWGGRGGNTIYF. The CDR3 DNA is TGTGCCAGCAGTTGGGGGGGGAGAGGAGGAAACACCATATATTTT.

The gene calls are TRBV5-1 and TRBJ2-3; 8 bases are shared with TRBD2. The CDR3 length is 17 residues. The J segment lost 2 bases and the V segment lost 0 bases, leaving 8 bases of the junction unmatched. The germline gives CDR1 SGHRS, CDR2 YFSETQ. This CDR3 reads CASSLARGDTNTDTQYF. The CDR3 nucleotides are TGCGCCAGCAGCTTGGCGCGGGGGGACACTAACACAGATACGCAGTATTTT.

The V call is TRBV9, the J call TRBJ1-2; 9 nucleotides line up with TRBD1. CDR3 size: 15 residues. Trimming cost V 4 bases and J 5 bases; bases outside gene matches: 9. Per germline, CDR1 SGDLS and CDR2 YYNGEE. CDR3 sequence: CASSTPGQGSYGYTF. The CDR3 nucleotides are TGTGCCAGCAGCACCCCGGGACAGGGATCATATGGCTACACCTTC. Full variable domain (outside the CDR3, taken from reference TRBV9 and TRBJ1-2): DSGVTQTPKHLITATGQRVTLRCSPRSGDLSVYWYQQSLDQGLQFLIQYYNGEERAKGNILERFSAQQFPDLHSELNLSSLELGDSALYFCASSTPGQGSYGYTFGSGTRLTVV.

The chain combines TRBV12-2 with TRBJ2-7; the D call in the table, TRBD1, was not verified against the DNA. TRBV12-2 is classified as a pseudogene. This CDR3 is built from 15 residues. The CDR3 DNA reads TGTGCAAGTCGCTTAGGGGCTTTCGATACCTACGAGCAGTACTTC. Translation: CASRLGAFDTYEQYF.

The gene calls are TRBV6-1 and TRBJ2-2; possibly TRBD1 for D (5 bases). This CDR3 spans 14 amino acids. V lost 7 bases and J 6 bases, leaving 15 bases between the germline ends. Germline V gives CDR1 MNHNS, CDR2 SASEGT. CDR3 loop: CASKIGANPGELFF. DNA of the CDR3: TGTGCCAGCAAAATTGGGGCCAACCCCGGGGAGCTGTTTTTT.

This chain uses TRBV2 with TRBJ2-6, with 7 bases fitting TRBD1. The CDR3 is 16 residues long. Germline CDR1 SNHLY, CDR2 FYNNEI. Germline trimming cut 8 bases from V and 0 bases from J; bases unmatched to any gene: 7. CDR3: CASALGQHSGANVLTF. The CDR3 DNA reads TGTGCCAGCGCCTTGGGACAGCACTCTGGGGCCAACGTCCTGACTTTC.

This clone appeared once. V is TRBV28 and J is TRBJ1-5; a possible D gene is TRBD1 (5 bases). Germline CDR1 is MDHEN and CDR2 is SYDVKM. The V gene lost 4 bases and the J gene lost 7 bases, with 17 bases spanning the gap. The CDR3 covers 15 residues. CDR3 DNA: TGTGCCAGCAGTTCCACCATTGAGGGGAAACAGCCCCAGCATTTT. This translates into CASSSTIEGKQPQHF.

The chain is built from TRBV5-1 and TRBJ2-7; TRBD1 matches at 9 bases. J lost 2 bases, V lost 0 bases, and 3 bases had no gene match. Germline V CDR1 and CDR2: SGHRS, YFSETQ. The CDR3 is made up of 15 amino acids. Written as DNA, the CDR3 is TGCGCCAGCAGCTTGGGGGACAGGGCCACCTACGAGCAGTACTTC. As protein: CASSLGDRATYEQYF.

CDR3 residues: CSVALLGTRQQFF. The CDR3 nucleotides read TGCAGCGTCGCTCTACTCGGGACACGTCAGCAGTTCTTC. The genes are TRBV29-1 and TRBJ2-1, with a possible D match to TRBD1 (6 bases). V lost 6 bases and J lost 11, with 20 bases in between. CDR3 length: 13 amino acids. CDR1 is SQVTM, CDR2 ANQGSEA, per germline.

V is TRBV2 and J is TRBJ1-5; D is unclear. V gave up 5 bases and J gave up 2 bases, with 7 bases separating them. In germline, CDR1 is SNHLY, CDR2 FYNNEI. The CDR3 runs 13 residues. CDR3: CASSISGNQPQHF. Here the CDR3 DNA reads TGTGCCAGCAGTATTAGCGGCAATCAGCCCCAGCATTTT.

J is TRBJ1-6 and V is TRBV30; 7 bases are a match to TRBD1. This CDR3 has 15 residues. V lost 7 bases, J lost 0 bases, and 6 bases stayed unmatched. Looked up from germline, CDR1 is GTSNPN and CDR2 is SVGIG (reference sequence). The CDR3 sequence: CASKTGSSYNSPLHF. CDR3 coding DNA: TGTGCCTCTAAGACAGGGAGCTCCTATAATTCACCCCTCCACTTT.

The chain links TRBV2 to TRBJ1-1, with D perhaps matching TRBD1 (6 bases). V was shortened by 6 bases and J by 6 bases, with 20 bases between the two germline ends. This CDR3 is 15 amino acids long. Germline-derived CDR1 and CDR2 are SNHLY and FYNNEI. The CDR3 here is CASSDRGLRGPEAFF. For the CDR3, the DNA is TGTGCCAGCAGCGACAGAGGGCTCAGGGGTCCTGAAGCTTTCTTT.

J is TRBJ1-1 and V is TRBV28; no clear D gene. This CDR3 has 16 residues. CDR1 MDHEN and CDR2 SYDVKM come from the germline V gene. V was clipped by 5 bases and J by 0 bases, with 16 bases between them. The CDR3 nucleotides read TGTGCCAGCAGTCCGACTCGTCGGCTCATGAACACTGAAGCTTTCTTT. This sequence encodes CASSPTRRLMNTEAFF.

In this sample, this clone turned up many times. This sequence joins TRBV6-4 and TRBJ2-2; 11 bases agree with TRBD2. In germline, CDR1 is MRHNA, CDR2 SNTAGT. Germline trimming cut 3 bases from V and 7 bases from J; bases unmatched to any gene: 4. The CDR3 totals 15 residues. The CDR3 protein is CASSELAGGHGELFF. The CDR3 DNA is TGTGCCAGCAGTGAGCTAGCGGGAGGACACGGGGAGCTGTTTTTT.

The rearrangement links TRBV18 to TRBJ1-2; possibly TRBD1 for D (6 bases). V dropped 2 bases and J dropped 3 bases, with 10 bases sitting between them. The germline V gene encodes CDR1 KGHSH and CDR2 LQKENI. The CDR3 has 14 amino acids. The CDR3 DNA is TGTGCCAGCTCACCAGGGGCAGGGGACTATGGCTACACCTTC. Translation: CASSPGAGDYGYTF. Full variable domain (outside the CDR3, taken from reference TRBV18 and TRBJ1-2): NAGVMQNPRHLVRRRGQEARLRCSPMKGHSHVYWYRQLPEEGLKFMVYLQKENIIDESGMPKERFSAEFPKEGPSILRIQQVVRGDSAAYFCASSPGAGDYGYTFGSGTRLTVV.

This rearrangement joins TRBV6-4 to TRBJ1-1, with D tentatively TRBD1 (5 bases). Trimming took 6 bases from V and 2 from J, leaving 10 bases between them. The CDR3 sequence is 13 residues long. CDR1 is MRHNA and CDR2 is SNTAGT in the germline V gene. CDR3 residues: CASSADRNTEAFF. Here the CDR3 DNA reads TGTGCCAGCAGCGCTGACAGAAACACTGAAGCTTTCTTT.

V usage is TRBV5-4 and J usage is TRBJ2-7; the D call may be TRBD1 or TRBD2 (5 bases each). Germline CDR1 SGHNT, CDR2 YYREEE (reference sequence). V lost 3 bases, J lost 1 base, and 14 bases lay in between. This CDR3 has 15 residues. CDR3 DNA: TGTGCCAGCAGCTCCGGGACCCCTCCGTCCTACGAGCAGTACTTC. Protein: CASSSGTPPSYEQYF.

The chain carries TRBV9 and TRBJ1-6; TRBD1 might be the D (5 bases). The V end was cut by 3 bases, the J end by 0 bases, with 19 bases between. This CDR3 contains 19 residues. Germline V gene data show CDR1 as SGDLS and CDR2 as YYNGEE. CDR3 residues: CASSGNPATANSYNSPLHF. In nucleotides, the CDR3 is TGTGCCAGCAGCGGCAACCCCGCGACAGCTAACTCCTATAATTCACCCCTCCACTTT.

This chain's CDR3 is CASSRGPGASETQYF. CDR3 nucleotides: TGTGCCAGCAGCCGGGGACCGGGAGCATCAGAGACCCAGTACTTC. The chain is built from TRBV4-2 and TRBJ2-5; a possible D gene is TRBD2 (6 bases). The CDR3 runs 15 residues. V lost 4 bases, J lost 4 bases, and 16 bases lay in between. Germline CDR1 and CDR2: LGHNA and YNFKEQ.

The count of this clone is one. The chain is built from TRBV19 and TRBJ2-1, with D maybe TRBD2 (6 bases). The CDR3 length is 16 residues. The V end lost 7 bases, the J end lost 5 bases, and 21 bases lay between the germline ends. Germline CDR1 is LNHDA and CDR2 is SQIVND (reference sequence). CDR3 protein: CASTKTGGENNNEQFF. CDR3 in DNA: TGTGCCAGTACCAAGACGGGCGGGGAGAACAACAATGAGCAGTTCTTC. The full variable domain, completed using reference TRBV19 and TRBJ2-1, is DGGITQSPKYLFRKEGQNVTLSCEQNLNHDAMYWYRQDPGQGLRLIYYSQIVNDFQKGDIAEGYSVSREKKESFPLTVTSAQKNPTAFYLCASTKTGGENNNEQFFGPGTRLTVL.